These T cell receptor beta chains were read from a single sample in a study of control samples from healthy donors and cancer patients. The method was immunoSEQ multiplex PCR; TCRdb's version includes in-frame clones alone and lacks a portion of them. The sample holds around 110,000 clones; over 90% are singletons and the top ten take roughly 2.5%. Sequencing input: blood. Every receptor here comes from a man aged 25-45 years in good health. The CDR3 runs from the conserved cysteine through the conserved F or W. The order of the fields is V gene, J gene, D gene, clone size, CDR3 DNA, CDR3 protein. A D gene is named only where the DNA matches it firmly. Part of the rows lack a size; the others show once, few, many or a class for expanded clones.

>TRBV20-1|TRBJ2-1|-|-
TGCAGTGCTCACAAAAGCAATGAGCAGTTCTTC
CSAHKSNEQFF
>TRBV12-5|TRBJ2-6|-|few
TGTGCTAGTGGTTTGGTACCGACCGGCTCTGGGGCCAACGTCCTGACTTTC
CASGLVPTGSGANVLTF
>TRBV10-1|TRBJ1-4|-|once
TGCGCCAGCAGTGAAGAGGGCTCTAATGAAAAACTGTTTTTT
CASSEEGSNEKLFF
>TRBV7-6|TRBJ2-3|TRBD1|once
TGTGCCAGCAGCTTATTCGACAGGGCAGATACGCAGTATTTT
CASSLFDRADTQYF
>TRBV10-3|TRBJ2-1|-|-
TGTGCCATCAGTGAGGGTGAAGACAGGTACTTCAATGAGCAGTTCTTC
CAISEGEDRYFNEQFF
>TRBV6-1|TRBJ1-5|-|-
TGTGCCAGCAGTGAAGCGAGCCTCGGGCAGGGCCAGCCCCAGCATTTT
CASSEASLGQGQPQHF
>TRBV5-4|TRBJ1-1|-|-
TGTGCCAGCAGCCTGAACACTGAAGCTTTCTTT
CASSLNTEAFF
>TRBV28|TRBJ2-7|-|-
TGTGCCAGCAGTTCCGGGACAAACTCCTACGAGCAGTACTTC
CASSSGTNSYEQYF
>TRBV5-1|TRBJ1-5|-|-
TGCGCCAGCAGCTTAAGTGGCAATCAGCCCCAGCATTTT
CASSLSGNQPQHF
>TRBV6-5|TRBJ1-1|-|-
TGTGCCAGCAGGACAGTAGATCGAGCTGAAGCTTTCTTT
CASRTVDRAEAFF
>TRBV4-1|TRBJ2-1|TRBD2|-
TGCGCCAGCAGCCAAGCCCTTAAACTAGCGGGGGGAGGTAATGAGCAGTTCTTC
CASSQALKLAGGGNEQFF
>TRBV13|TRBJ2-1|TRBD2|-
TGTGCCAGCAGCTCGTTCTATCTAGCGGGGGAACTCAATGAGCAGTTCTTC
CASSSFYLAGELNEQFF
>TRBV5-8|TRBJ2-3|TRBD2|-
TGTGCCAGCGACGGGGGGGCATACGGAGATACGCAGTATTTT
CASDGGAYGDTQYF
>TRBV6-5|TRBJ1-3|-|-
TGTGCCAGCGTCACCCAAGGGCGGAAGGGAAACACCATATATTTT
CASVTQGRKGNTIYF
>TRBV19|TRBJ2-7|-|-
TGTGCCAGTAGTATCGGAGAGGGTTGGGCCTACGAGCAGTACTTC
CASSIGEGWAYEQYF
>TRBV2|TRBJ2-2|-|-
TGTGCCAGCAGTGAATTTACAGGGCCAACCGGGGAGCTGTTTTTT
CASSEFTGPTGELFF
>TRBV5-6|TRBJ2-6|-|-
TGTGCCAGCAGCTTTTTAATCGTTGTATCTGGGGCCAACGTCCTGACTTTC
CASSFLIVVSGANVLTF
>TRBV5-1|TRBJ1-6|-|-
TGCGCCAGTGCAACCGGGACCCCTTTTTCACCCCTCCACTTT
CASATGTPFSPLHF
>TRBV19|TRBJ1-4|-|-
TGTGCCAGTAGTTTTAGCAGTAATAATGAAAAACTGTTTTTT
CASSFSSNNEKLFF
>TRBV3-1/TRBV3-2|TRBJ2-5|-|-
TGTGCCAGCAGTAAAGAGGGACGGAAAGAGACCCAGTACTTC
CASSKEGRKETQYF
>TRBV19|TRBJ1-1|-|-
TGTGCCAGTAGTATAACAAGTTACACTGAAGCTTTCTTT
CASSITSYTEAFF
>TRBV30|TRBJ2-5|-|-
TGTGCCTGGAGGCCAGGGAGGCGAGAGACCCAGTACTTC
CAWRPGRRETQYF
>TRBV7-2|TRBJ1-2|TRBD1|few
TGTGCCAGCAGCGACAGGGGGCTTGACTATGGCTACACCTTC
CASSDRGLDYGYTF
>TRBV7-2|TRBJ2-3|-|-
TGTGCCAGCAGCTGGCAGACTAGTTCGGATACGCAGTATTTT
CASSWQTSSDTQYF
>TRBV5-1|TRBJ1-1|TRBD1|-
TGCGCCAGCAGCCTCGACAGGGACACTGAAGCTTTCTTT
CASSLDRDTEAFF
>TRBV6-5|TRBJ2-5|-|-
TGTGCCAGCAGTTACGTCCTCCCCGCGGGCCAAGAGACCCAGTACTTC
CASSYVLPAGQETQYF
>TRBV18|TRBJ2-5|TRBD1|once
TGTGCCAGCTCACTAAATACCGCCGGGACAGGGGGAGAGACCCAGTACTTC
CASSLNTAGTGGETQYF
>TRBV28|TRBJ1-2|-|-
TGTGCCAGCAGTTCCCTTCCGATACCCTCAAACTATGGCTACACCTTC
CASSSLPIPSNYGYTF
>TRBV12-3/TRBV12-4|TRBJ1-1|TRBD1|-
TGTGCCAGCAGTTGGGACAGGGGCACTGAAGCTTTCTTT
CASSWDRGTEAFF